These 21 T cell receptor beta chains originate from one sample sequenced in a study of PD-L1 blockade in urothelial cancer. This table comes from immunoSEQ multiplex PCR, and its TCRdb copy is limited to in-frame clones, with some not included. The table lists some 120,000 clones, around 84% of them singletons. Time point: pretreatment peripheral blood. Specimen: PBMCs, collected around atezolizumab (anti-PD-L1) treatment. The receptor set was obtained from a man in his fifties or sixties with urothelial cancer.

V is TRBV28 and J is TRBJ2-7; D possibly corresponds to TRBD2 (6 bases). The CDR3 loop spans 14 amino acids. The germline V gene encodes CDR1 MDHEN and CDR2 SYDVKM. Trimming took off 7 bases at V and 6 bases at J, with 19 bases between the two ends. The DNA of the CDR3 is TGTGCCAGCACTACCCACATCCTGGGGGGCGAGCAGTACTTC. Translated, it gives CASTTHILGGEQYF.

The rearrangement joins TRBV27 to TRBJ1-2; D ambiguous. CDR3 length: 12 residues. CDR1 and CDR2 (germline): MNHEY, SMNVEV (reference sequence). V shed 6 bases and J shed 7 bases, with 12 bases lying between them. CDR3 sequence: CASSPSGFGYTF. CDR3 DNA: TGTGCCAGCAGCCCTAGTGGGTTTGGCTACACCTTC.

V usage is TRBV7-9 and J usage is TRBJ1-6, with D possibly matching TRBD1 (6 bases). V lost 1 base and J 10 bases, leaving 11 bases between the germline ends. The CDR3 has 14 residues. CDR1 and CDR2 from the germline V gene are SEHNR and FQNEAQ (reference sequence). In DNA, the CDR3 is TGTGCCAGCAGCTTAGGTGGGGGCTCATCACCCCTCCACTTT. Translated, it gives CASSLGGGSSPLHF.

The CDR3 here is CASSLVAGVFGYTF. In DNA form, the CDR3 reads TGCGCCAGCAGCTTGGTAGCAGGGGTGTTTGGCTACACCTTC. The genes are TRBV5-1 and TRBJ1-2; D is perhaps TRBD1 (6 bases). CDR3 size: 14 residues. Germline CDR1 SGHRS, CDR2 YFSETQ. The V and J ends lost 0 bases and 7 bases respectively, with 13 bases between them.

The chain's CDR3 is CANGTPGDTQYF. The CDR3 nucleotides are TGCGCCAACGGGACTCCTGGGGATACGCAGTATTTT. J is TRBJ2-3 and V is TRBV4-1; TRBD2 might be the D (6 bases). With 10 bases removed from V and 6 bases from J, the gap between germline ends came to 14 bases. Germline V gene data show CDR1 as MGHRA and CDR2 as YSYEKL. The CDR3 runs 12 residues.

The CDR3 sequence is CASSPEGNNQPQHF. The CDR3, as DNA: TGTGCCAGCTCACCGGAGGGGAACAATCAGCCCCAGCATTTT. This chain joins TRBV18 and TRBJ1-5, with a tentative D call TRBD1 (5 bases). V shed 3 bases and J shed 3 bases, with 9 bases lying between them. From germline, CDR1 is KGHSH and CDR2 LQKENI. This CDR3 region has 14 residues.

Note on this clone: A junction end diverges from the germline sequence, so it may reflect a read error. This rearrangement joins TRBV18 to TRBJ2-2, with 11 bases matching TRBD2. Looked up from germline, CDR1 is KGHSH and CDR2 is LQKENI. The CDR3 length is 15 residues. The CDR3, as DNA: TGTGCCAGCTCGCCACTAGCGGGGGACACCGGGGAGCTGTTTTTT. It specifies CASSPLAGDTGELFF.

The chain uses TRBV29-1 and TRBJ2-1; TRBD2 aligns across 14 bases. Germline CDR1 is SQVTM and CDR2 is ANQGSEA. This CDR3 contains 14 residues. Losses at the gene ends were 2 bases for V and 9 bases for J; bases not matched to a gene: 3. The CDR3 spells CSVELGLAGVEQFF. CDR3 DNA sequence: TGCAGCGTTGAATTGGGACTAGCGGGAGTTGAGCAGTTCTTC.

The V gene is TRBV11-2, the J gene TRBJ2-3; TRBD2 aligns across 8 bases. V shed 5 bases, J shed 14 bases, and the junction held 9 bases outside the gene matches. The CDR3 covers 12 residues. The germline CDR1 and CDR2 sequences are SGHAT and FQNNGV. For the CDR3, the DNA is TGTGCCAGCAGCAAGAAGACTAGCGATCTGTATTTT. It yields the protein CASSKKTSDLYF. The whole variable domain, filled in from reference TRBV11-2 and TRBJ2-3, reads EAGVAQSPRYKIIEKRQSVAFWCNPISGHATLYWYQQILGQGPKLLIQFQNNGVVDDSQLPKDRFSAERLKGVDSTLKIQPAKLEDSAVYLCASSKKTSDLYFGPGTRLTVL.

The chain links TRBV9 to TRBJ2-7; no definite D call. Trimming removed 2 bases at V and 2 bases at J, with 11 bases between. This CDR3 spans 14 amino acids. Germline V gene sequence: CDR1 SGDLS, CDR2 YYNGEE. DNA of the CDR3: TGTGCCAGCAGCGTTTCCTACCTGGCCTACGAGCAGTACTTC. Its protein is CASSVSYLAYEQYF.

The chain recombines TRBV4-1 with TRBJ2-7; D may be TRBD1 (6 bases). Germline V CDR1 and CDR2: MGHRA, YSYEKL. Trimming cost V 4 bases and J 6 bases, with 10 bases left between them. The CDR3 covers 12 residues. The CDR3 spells CASSPDSSEQYF. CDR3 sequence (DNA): TGCGCCAGCAGCCCGGACAGCTCCGAGCAGTACTTC.

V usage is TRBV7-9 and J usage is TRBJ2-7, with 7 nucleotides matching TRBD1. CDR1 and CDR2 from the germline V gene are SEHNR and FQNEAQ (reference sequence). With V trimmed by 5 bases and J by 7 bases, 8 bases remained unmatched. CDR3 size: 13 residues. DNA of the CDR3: TGTGCCAGCAGCGAACAGGGGCCGGGAGAGCAGTACTTC. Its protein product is CASSEQGPGEQYF.

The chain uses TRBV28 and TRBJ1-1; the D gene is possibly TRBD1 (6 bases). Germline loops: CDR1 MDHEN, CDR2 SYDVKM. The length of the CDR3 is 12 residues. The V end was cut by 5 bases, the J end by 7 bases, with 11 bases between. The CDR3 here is CASSLLQGEAFF. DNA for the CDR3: TGTGCCAGCAGTCTCTTACAGGGTGAAGCTTTCTTT.

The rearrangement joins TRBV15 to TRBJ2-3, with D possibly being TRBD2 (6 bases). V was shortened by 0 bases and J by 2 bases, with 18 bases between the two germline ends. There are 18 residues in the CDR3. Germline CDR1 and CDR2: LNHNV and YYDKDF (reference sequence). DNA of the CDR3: TGTGCCACCAGCAGAGATCGTTGGTTTCTAGCGTCCACAGATACGCAGTATTTT. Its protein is CATSRDRWFLASTDTQYF.

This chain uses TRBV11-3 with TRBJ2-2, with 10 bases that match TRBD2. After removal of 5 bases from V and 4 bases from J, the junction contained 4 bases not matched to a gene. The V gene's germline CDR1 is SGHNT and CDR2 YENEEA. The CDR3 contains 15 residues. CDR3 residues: CASSALAGVTGELFF. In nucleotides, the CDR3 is TGTGCCAGCAGCGCGCTAGCGGGAGTCACCGGGGAGCTGTTTTTT.

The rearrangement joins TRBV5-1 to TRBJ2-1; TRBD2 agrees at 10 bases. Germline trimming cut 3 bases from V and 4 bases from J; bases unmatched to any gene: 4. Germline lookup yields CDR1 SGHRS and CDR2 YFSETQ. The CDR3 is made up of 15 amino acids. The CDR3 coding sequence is TGCGCCAGCAGCTCCCTAGCGGGGGCTTACAATGAGCAGTTCTTC. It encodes CASSSLAGAYNEQFF.

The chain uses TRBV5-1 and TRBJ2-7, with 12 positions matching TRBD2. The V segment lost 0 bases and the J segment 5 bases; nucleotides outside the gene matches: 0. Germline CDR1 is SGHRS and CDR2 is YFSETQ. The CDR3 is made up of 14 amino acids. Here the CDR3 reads CASSLGLAGDEQYF. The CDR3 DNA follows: TGCGCCAGCAGCTTGGGACTAGCGGGAGACGAGCAGTACTTC.

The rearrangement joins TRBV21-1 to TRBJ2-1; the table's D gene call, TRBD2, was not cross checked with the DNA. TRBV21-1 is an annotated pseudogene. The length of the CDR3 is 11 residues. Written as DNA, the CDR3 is TGTGCCAGCGCCCAGGCGGGCGAGCAGTTCTTC. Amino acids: CASAQAGEQFF.

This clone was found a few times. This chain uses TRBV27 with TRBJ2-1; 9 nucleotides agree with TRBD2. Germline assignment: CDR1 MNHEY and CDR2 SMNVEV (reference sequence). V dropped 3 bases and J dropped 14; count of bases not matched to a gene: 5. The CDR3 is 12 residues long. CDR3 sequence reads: CASSFLGLAEFF. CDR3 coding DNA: TGTGCCAGCAGTTTTTTGGGACTAGCTGAGTTCTTC.

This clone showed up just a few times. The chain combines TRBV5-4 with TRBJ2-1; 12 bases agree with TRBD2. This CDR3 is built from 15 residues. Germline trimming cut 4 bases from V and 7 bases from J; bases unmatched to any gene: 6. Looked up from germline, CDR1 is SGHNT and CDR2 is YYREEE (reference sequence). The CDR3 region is CASSLGLAGWNEQFF. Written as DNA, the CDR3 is TGTGCCAGCAGCCTCGGACTAGCGGGGTGGAATGAGCAGTTCTTC.

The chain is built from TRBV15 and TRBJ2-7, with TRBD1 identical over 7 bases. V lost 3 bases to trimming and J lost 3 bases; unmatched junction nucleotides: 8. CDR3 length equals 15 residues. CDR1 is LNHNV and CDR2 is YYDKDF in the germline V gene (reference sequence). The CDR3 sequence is CATSRELGQYYEQYF. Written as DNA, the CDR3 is TGTGCCACCAGCAGGGAATTGGGACAGTACTACGAGCAGTACTTC. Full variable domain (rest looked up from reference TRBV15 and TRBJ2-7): DAMVIQNPRYQVTQFGKPVTLSCSQTLNHNVMYWYQQKSSQAPKLLFHYYDKDFNNEADTPDNFQSRRPNTSFCFLDIRSPGLGDTAMYLCATSRELGQYYEQYFGPGTRLTVT.